The present T cell receptor beta chain was sequenced within a study of blood T cell repertoires in COVID-19. TCRdb keeps only in-frame clones here, not all; method: immunoSEQ multiplex PCR. The repertoire has about 40,000 clones, 88% of them found once; the top ten carry approximately 10%. This clone appeared a single time. The CDR3 has 14 residues. Germline CDR1 reads MDHEN; CDR2 reads SYDVKM. With 6 bases removed from V and 4 bases from J, the gap between germline ends came to 15 bases. Sequencing used peripheral blood. V is TRBV28 and J is TRBJ1-1; the D gene is possibly TRBD1 (5 bases). The TCR originated in a woman aged 70-85 years with acute or convalescent COVID-19. The CDR3 sequence: CASSRDQTVTEAFF. In DNA form, the CDR3 reads TGTGCCAGCAGCCGTGATCAGACAGTCACTGAAGCTTTCTTT.